The source of this T cell receptor beta chain is a study of cytomegalovirus exposure and HLA in healthy donors. About the study: Findings of an earlier analysis included roughly 110 million unique TCR beta sequences from roughly 200 million T cells.

13 Jbeta primers and 60 Vbeta primers were used for the PCR. The protocol was immunoSEQ multiplex PCR, while the TCRdb copy is restricted to in-frame clones and leaves out a portion. Of 130,000 to 150,000 clones listed, around 80% are singletons. Concerning this clone: Its antigen is undetermined.

V gave up 2 bases and J gave up 7 bases, with 17 bases separating them. Germline V gene data show CDR1 as GTSNPN and CDR2 as SVGIG (reference sequence). The CDR3 length is 14 residues. Study-level findings and limits: V- and J-gene trimming in TCR beta was tied to a missense DCLRE1C variant by an analysis performed later. When presence/absence was analysed, sequencing depth was taken to be roughly uniform across donors. Most likely, a cluster of highly shared sequence variants arose as a sequencing artifact.

The genes are TRBV30 and TRBJ1-2; D may be TRBD1 (5 bases). Sequenced material: PBMCs. The receptor was derived from a woman in her thirties or forties in good health and CMV-seropositive. For the CDR3, the DNA is TGTGCCTGGAGTTTATTGACAGAGCTGAGTGGCTACACCTTC. Protein: CAWSLLTELSGYTF.